The clone carrying this T cell receptor (beta chain) has a count of ten or more. Its antigen is undetermined. The CDR3 sequence is 13 residues long. V was shortened by 0 bases and J by 6 bases, with 7 bases between the two germline ends. Germline loops: CDR1 SGDLS, CDR2 YYNGEE. This sample was included in a study of CD8 T cells in ankylosing spondylitis. Overall study results and limits: With a CD8+ phenotype, disease-linked clones were relatively rare in peripheral blood. Earlier studies detected some motif variants in reactive arthritis synovial fluid and blood.

TCRdb reprocessed the 5' RACE reads via MiXCR and lists one record per CDR3 protein. The sample gives 40,000 to 50,000 distinct CDR3 sequences, 2.5% to 3% of which show up once; roughly 4.4% is in the top ten. The sequencing input was blood, either unsorted or a sorted T cell fraction (not recorded which). This chain connects TRBV9 to TRBJ2-1, with unresolved D. The receptor's source is a male donor with ankylosing spondylitis or in good health (not recorded which). The CDR3 here is CASSVGRSNEQFF. CDR3 nucleotides: TGTGCCAGCAGCGTAGGCCGCTCCAATGAGCAGTTCTTC.